The entry below describes one TCR beta chain. Its specificity is unknown. The study ran its PCR with 60 Vbeta and 13 Jbeta primers. Assay used: immunoSEQ multiplex PCR; TCRdb lists only in-frame clones, some missing. Of 150,000 to 200,000 clones listed, about four fifths are singletons. Looked up from germline, CDR1 is SGHRS and CDR2 is YFSETQ. This CDR3 spans 15 amino acids. J lost 6 bases, V lost 0 bases, and 5 bases had no gene match. This record belongs to a study of cytomegalovirus exposure and HLA in healthy donors. For the study at large: Unique TCRs numbering roughly 85 million, obtained from HLA-typed donors, made up an early data release. Broader study findings: Association of under 20,000 TCR beta sequences with HLA alleles was found at 0.05 false discovery rate in a later analysis. Later genetic work tied a missense DCLRE1C variant to beta-chain V and J trimming.

The TCR was taken from a girl between 5 and 17 years old in good health and CMV-seropositive. The chain couples TRBV5-1 to TRBJ2-2, with 7 bases identical to TRBD2. Sequencing input: PBMCs. The CDR3: CASSLAGGFPGELFF. The DNA for the CDR3 is TGCGCCAGCAGCTTGGCCGGGGGGTTCCCCGGGGAGCTGTTTTTT.